This T cell receptor (beta chain) was profiled in a study of T-cell reconstitution after alpha-beta-depleted transplantation in children. This clonotype showed up many times. CDR3 length equals 14 residues. The V gene lost 0 bases and the J gene lost 3 bases, with 10 bases spanning the gap. Germline V gene data show CDR1 as SGHRS and CDR2 as YFSETQ. Unique molecular identifiers tagged the TCRbeta library. One entry per CDR3 protein, called by TCRdb with MiXCR from the PCR reads. Here the sample spans about 400,000 distinct CDR3 sequences, roughly 22% being singletons. The rearrangement links TRBV5-1 to TRBJ2-7; D is ambiguous. The source of this sequence is a human donor who donated a stem cell graft to a child with acute myeloid leukemia. The specimen comprised PBMCs from the stem cell graft donor, sampled from the stem cell graft. The CDR3 bases are TGCGCCAGCAGCTTGGCAGGATCCTTCTACGAGCAGTACTTC. This sequence encodes CASSLAGSFYEQYF.